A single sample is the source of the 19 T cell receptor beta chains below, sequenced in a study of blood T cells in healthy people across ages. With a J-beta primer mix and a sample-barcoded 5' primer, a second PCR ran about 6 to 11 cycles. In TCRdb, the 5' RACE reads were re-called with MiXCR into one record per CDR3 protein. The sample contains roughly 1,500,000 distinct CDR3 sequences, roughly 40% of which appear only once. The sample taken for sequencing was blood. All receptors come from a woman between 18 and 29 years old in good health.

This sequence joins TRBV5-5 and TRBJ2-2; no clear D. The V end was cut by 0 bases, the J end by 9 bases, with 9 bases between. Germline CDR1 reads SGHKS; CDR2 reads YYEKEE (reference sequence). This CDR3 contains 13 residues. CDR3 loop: CASSLVGIRELFF. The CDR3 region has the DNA TGTGCCAGCAGCTTGGTTGGCATCCGGGAGCTGTTTTTT.

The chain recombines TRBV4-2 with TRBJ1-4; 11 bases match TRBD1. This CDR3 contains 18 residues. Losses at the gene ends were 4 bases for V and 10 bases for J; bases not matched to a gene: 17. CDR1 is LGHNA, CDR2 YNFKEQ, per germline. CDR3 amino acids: CASSREVGQGQGGGKLFF. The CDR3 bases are TGTGCCAGCAGCCGAGAGGTCGGCCAGGGACAGGGGGGAGGAAAACTGTTTTTT.

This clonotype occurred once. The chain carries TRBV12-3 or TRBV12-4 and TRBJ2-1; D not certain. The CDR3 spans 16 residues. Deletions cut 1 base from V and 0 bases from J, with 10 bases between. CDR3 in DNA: TGTGCCAGCAGTTTAGTTCGGCGGAGCTCCTACAATGAGCAGTTCTTC. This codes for CASSLVRRSSYNEQFF.

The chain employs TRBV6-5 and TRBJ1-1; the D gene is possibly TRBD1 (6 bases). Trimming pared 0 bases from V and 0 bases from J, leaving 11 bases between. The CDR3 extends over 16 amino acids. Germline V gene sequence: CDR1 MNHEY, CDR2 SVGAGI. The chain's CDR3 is CASSYSQGFMNTEAFF. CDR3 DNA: TGTGCCAGCAGTTACTCCCAGGGGTTCATGAACACTGAAGCTTTCTTT.

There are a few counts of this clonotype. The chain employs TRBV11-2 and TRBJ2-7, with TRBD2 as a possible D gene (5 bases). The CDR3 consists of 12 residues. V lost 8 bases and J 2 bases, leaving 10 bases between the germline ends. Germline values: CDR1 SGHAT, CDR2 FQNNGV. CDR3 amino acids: CASEGVTYEQYF. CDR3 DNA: TGTGCCAGCGAGGGAGTGACCTACGAGCAGTACTTC.

CDR3 sequence: CASRTGPPSGYGYTF. The CDR3 DNA reads TGTGCCAGCAGGACAGGACCCCCCTCTGGCTATGGCTACACCTTC. The genes are TRBV28 and TRBJ1-2; a possible D gene is TRBD1 (6 bases). Germline assignment: CDR1 MDHEN and CDR2 SYDVKM. The V end was cut by 6 bases, the J end by 4 bases, with 18 bases between. The CDR3 extends over 15 amino acids.

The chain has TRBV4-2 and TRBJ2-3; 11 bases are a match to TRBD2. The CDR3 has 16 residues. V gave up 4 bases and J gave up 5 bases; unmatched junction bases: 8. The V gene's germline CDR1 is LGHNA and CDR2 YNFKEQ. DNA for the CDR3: TGTGCCAGCAGCCCCCTAGCGGGGGGAGTGGGAGATACGCAGTATTTT. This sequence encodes CASSPLAGGVGDTQYF.

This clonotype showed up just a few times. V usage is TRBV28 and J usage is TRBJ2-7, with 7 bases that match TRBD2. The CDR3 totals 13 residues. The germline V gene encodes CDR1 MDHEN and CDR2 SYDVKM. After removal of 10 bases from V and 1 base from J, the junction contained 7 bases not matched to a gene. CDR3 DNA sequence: TGTGCCACCCGGACTAGTAAGTCCTACGAGCAGTACTTC. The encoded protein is CATRTSKSYEQYF. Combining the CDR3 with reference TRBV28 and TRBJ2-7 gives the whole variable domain DVKVTQSSRYLVKRTGEKVFLECVQDMDHENMFWYRQDPGLGLRLIYFSYDVKMKEKGDIPEGYSVSREKKERFSLILESASTNQTSMYLCATRTSKSYEQYFGPGTRLTVT.

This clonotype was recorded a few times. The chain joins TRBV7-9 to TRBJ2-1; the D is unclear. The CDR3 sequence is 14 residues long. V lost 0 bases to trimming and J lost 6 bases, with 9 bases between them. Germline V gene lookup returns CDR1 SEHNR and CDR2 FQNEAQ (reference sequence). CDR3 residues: CASSLAAASNEQFF. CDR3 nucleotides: TGTGCCAGCAGCTTAGCGGCTGCCTCCAATGAGCAGTTCTTC.

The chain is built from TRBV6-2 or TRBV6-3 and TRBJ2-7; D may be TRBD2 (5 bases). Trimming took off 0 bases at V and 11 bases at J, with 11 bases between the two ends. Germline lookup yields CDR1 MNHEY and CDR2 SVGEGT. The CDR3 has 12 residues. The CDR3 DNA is TGTGCCAGCAGTTACTCCAGGAGGCGTGAGTACTTC. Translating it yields CASSYSRRREYF.

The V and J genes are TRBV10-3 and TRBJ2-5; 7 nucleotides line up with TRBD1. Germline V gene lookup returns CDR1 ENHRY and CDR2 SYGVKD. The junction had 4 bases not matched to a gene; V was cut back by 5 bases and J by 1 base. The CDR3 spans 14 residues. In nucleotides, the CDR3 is TGTGCCATCAGTCCCGGGGACAGCCAAGAGACCCAGTACTTC. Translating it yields CAISPGDSQETQYF.

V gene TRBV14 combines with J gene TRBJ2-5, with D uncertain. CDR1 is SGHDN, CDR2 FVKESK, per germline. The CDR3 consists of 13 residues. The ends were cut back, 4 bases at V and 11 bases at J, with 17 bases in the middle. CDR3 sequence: CASSPPSSGLQYF. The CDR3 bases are TGTGCCAGCAGCCCCCCCTCTTCGGGTCTTCAGTACTTC.

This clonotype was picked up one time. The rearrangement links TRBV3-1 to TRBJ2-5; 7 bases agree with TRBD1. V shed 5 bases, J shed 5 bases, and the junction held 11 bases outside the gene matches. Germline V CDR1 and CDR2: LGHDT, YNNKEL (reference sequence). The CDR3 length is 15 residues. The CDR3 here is CASSKAPGQRETQYF. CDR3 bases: TGTGCCAGCAGCAAGGCACCGGGACAGAGGGAGACCCAGTACTTC.

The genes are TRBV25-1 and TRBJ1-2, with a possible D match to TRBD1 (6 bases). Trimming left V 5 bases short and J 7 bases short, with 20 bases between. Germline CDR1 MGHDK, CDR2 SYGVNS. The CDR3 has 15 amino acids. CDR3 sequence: CASSFPYTGFCGYTF. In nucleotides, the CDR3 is TGTGCCAGCAGTTTTCCCTATACAGGGTTCTGTGGCTACACCTTC.

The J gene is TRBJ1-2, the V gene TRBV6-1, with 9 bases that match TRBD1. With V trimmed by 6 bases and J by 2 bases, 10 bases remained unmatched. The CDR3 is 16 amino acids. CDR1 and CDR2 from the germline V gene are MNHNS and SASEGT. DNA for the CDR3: TGTGCCAGCAGACCATCCCCGACAGGGGGGAACTATGGCTACACCTTC. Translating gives CASRPSPTGGNYGYTF.

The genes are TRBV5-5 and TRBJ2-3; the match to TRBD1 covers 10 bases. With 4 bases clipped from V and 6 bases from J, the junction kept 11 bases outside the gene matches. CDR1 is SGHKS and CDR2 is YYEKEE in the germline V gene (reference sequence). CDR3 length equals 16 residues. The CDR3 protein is CASSDQDRGLLDTQYF. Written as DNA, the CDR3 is TGTGCCAGCAGCGACCAAGACAGGGGGCTACTGGATACGCAGTATTTT.

The CDR3, as DNA: TGCGCCAGCAGCCAAGGACAGGGGAACAATCAGCCCCAGCATTTT. The encoded protein is CASSQGQGNNQPQHF. V usage is TRBV4-1 and J usage is TRBJ1-5, with 8 bases fitting TRBD1. V shed 1 base, J shed 3 bases, and the junction held 2 bases outside the gene matches. Per germline, CDR1 MGHRA and CDR2 YSYEKL. The CDR3 has 15 amino acids.

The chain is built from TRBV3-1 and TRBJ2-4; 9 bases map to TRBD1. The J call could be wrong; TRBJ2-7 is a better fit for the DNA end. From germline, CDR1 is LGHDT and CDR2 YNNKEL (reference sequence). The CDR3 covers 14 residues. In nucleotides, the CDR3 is TGTGCCAGCAGGGAGACAGGGGGGGCCTACGAGCAGTACTTC. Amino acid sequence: CASRETGGAYEQYF.

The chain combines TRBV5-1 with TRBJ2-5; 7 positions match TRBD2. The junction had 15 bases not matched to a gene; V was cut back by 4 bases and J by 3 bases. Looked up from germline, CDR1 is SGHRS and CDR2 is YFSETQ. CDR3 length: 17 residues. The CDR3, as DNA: TGCGCCAGCAGCCGGGGGGATCTGGCTAGCGGCAAAGAGACCCAGTACTTC. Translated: CASSRGDLASGKETQYF.